The sequence of this T cell receptor beta chain was determined in a study of T-cell reconstitution after alpha-beta-depleted transplantation in children. Study outcomes and limitations: About two months after transplant, alpha-beta T cells reportedly came from several hundred expanded graft clones. T-cell numbers and diversity, one year after transplant, stemmed largely from T cells that were newly produced. TCRbeta diversity was high at day 60 in some patients (a result of surviving recipient T cells and thymic progenitors).

Researchers prepared the TCRbeta library using unique molecular identifiers, the study reports. TCRdb called the PCR reads again in MiXCR, with one record for every CDR3 protein. This sample has 530,000 or so distinct CDR3 sequences; 27% occur once, and the top ten carry about 35%. On this clonotype: The antigen is unknown.

The germline V gene has CDR1 DFQATT and CDR2 SNEGSKA (reference sequence). J gave up 2 bases and V 2 bases, and 3 bases lay outside the gene matches. This CDR3 has 14 amino acids. The rearrangement joins TRBV20-1 to TRBJ1-5, with 7 nucleotides matching TRBD1. The TCR originated in a boy less than two years old with Wiskott-Aldrich syndrome, due to receive a stem cell transplant. The sample was PBMCs, taken before TCRalphabeta/CD19-depleted stem cell transplant. CDR3 coding DNA: TGCAGTGCTAGAACTACAGGGGGCAATCAGCCCCAGCATTTT. As protein: CSARTTGGNQPQHF.